Shown below are 14 T cell receptor beta chains from a single sample sequenced in a study of T cell responses to AZD1222 COVID-19 vaccine. The table came from immunoSEQ multiplex PCR; TCRdb's copy has only in-frame clones and leaves some out. The table records over 65,000 clones, around nine tenths of them present only once. The sequences come from peripheral blood, collected 28 days after the second AZD1222 dose. These receptors came from an adult who received the AZD1222 COVID-19 vaccine.

This sequence joins TRBV4-1 and TRBJ2-2; D is unclear. Germline V gene sequence: CDR1 MGHRA, CDR2 YSYEKL. The length of the CDR3 is 15 residues. V lost 0 bases and J 7 bases, leaving 12 bases between the germline ends. DNA for the CDR3: TGCGCCAGCAGCCAAGATAGTGTGCGGAGCGGGGAGCTGTTTTTT. Residues: CASSQDSVRSGELFF.

The rearrangement uses TRBV6-1 and TRBJ1-5; 8 bases fit TRBD1. Germline V CDR1 and CDR2: MNHNS, SASEGT. The CDR3 consists of 15 residues. The trim removed 2 bases at V and 4 bases at J, leaving 4 bases unmatched. CDR3 loop: CASSEFRTGNQPQHF. As DNA, the CDR3 is TGTGCCAGCAGTGAATTCCGGACAGGGAATCAGCCCCAGCATTTT.

This chain connects TRBV11-3 to TRBJ1-3; D not certain. CDR3 length: 11 residues. The V gene's germline CDR1 is SGHNT and CDR2 YENEEA. V shed 6 bases and J shed 4 bases, with 4 bases lying between them. The CDR3 sequence: CASSAGNTIYF. CDR3 nucleotide sequence: TGTGCCAGCAGTGCGGGAAACACCATATATTTT.

V gene TRBV5-1 combines with J gene TRBJ1-6; 11 bases fit TRBD1. The CDR3 runs to 17 residues. Germline V gene lookup returns CDR1 SGHRS and CDR2 YFSETQ. Germline trimming cut 4 bases from V and 6 bases from J; bases unmatched to any gene: 9. The CDR3 loop is CASSGDRGASFNSPLHF. The CDR3 bases are TGCGCCAGCAGCGGGGACAGGGGGGCGAGTTTTAATTCACCCCTCCACTTT.

The genes are TRBV3-1 (or the pseudogene TRBV3-2) and TRBJ1-1; possible D gene TRBD1, 6 bases. V gave up 4 bases and J gave up 7 bases, with 16 bases separating them. This CDR3 has 14 amino acids. Germline CDR1 LGHDT, CDR2 YNNKEL (reference sequence). The CDR3 nucleotides are TGTGCCAGCAGCCCGACAGGAGGTGGGGATGAAGCTTTCTTT. This sequence encodes CASSPTGGGDEAFF.

The gene calls are TRBV19 and TRBJ1-5, with unresolved D. Germline lookup yields CDR1 LNHDA and CDR2 SQIVND (reference sequence). This CDR3 is 15 amino acids long. V shed 5 bases and J shed 0 bases, with 11 bases lying between them. CDR3 region: CASSPSTDSNQPQHF. DNA for the CDR3: TGTGCCAGTAGTCCCTCGACGGATAGCAATCAGCCCCAGCATTTT.

In its sample, this clone was seen once. V gene TRBV7-2 combines with J gene TRBJ1-2, with D possibly TRBD1 on 6 matching bases. CDR3 length: 14 residues. Trimming stripped 5 bases from V and 3 bases from J, with 13 bases between. The germline CDR1 and CDR2 sequences are SGHTA and FQGNSA. The DNA of the CDR3 is TGTGCCAGCAGCCTCCAAAGGGGGGACTATGGCTACACCTTC. It is translated as CASSLQRGDYGYTF.

This rearrangement joins TRBV3-1 (or the pseudogene TRBV3-2) to TRBJ2-5; possibly TRBD1 or TRBD2 for D (5 bases each). The CDR3 consists of 19 residues. Germline CDR1 and CDR2: LGHDT and YNNKEL (reference sequence). V lost 2 bases and J lost 0, with 22 bases in between. The CDR3 coding sequence is TGTGCCAGCAGCCAAAACGCTCTGGGGCTAGCCCTGTACCAAGAGACCCAGTACTTC. Translated: CASSQNALGLALYQETQYF.

The CDR3 reads CASSDDGRAGIEQFF. As DNA, the CDR3 is TGTGCCAGCAGTGATGACGGGAGGGCCGGGATTGAGCAGTTCTTC. The chain carries TRBV25-1 and TRBJ2-1; 8 bases are shared with TRBD2. Germline CDR1 reads MGHDK; CDR2 reads SYGVNS. V dropped 3 bases and J dropped 9; count of bases not matched to a gene: 10. The CDR3 runs to 15 residues.

This clone has ten or more counts. The chain employs TRBV5-6 and TRBJ1-6, with D possibly matching TRBD1 (6 bases). V shed 6 bases and J shed 3 bases, with 16 bases lying between them. Germline V CDR1 and CDR2: SGHDT, YYEEEE. The CDR3 is made up of 16 amino acids. The CDR3 here is CASTPRTEVYNSPLHF. The CDR3 DNA sequence: TGTGCCAGCACCCCTCGGACAGAGGTCTATAATTCACCCCTCCACTTT.

This clone showed up just once. The chain carries TRBV5-1 and TRBJ2-7, with 7 bases that match TRBD1. J lost 1 base, V lost 4 bases, and 11 bases had no gene match. CDR1 and CDR2 (germline): SGHRS, YFSETQ. The CDR3 is made up of 16 amino acids. The CDR3 reads CASSEQYQGVSYEQYF. The CDR3 coding sequence is TGCGCCAGCAGCGAGCAATATCAGGGGGTATCCTACGAGCAGTACTTC.

This chain links TRBV3-1 (or the pseudogene TRBV3-2) with TRBJ1-1, with D possibly matching TRBD1 (5 bases). CDR3 length: 14 residues. V was pared by 10 bases and J by 7 bases, with 22 bases between. Germline V lookup: CDR1 LGHDT, CDR2 YNNKEL (reference sequence). The CDR3 DNA reads as TGTGCCACCAGAGGAGGAGGGGCAGGTGGTGAAGCTTTCTTT. This encodes CATRGGGAGGEAFF.

This chain uses TRBV7-9 with TRBJ2-1; 7 positions agree with TRBD2. The CDR3 is 13 residues long. With V trimmed by 5 bases and J by 7 bases, 5 bases remained unmatched. The V gene's germline CDR1 is SEHNR and CDR2 FQNEAQ (reference sequence). The CDR3 here is CASSGGSDNEQFF. The DNA for the CDR3 is TGTGCCAGCAGCGGCGGGAGTGATAATGAGCAGTTCTTC.

This chain links TRBV6-2 or TRBV6-3 with TRBJ2-7, with D unresolved. Germline CDR1 is MNHEY and CDR2 is SVGEGT. Between the trimmed V and J ends, which lost 6 bases and 4 bases, there was a span of 22 bases. CDR3 length equals 16 residues. CDR3 sequence: CASSRPRGLGLYEQYF. The CDR3 DNA is TGTGCCAGCAGCAGACCTCGAGGATTGGGTCTATACGAGCAGTACTTC.